Listed below are T cell receptor beta chains from one sample, sequenced in a study of beta chain features in type 1 diabetes. Using immunoSEQ multiplex PCR, the repertoire was profiled, and TCRdb retains in-frame clones only, with some absent. The table has hundreds of thousands of clones, roughly 13% seen once. Sequenced: naive CD4+ T cells from blood. All receptors derive from a young man with type 1 diabetes. The CDR3 runs from the conserved cysteine through the conserved F or W.

CDR3 length,V gene,CDR3 protein
15,TRBV28,CASSAWTSGTYEQYF
16,TRBV6-5,CASSYSTSGSLYTQYF
14,TRBV27,CASSLLATSYEQYF
14,TRBV9,CASSVGAGLKGAFF
12,TRBV6-5,CASSAARGEQYF
13,TRBV5-1,CASTQGQYNEQFF
16,TRBV5-1,CASSLRSSGRYNEQFF
15,TRBV5-1,CASSLPSGEDNEQFF
14,TRBV5-1,CASSLRWGDNEQFF
15,TRBV28,CASSVPGQGLETQYF
14,TRBV5-1,CASSLAWDRGRQYF
16,TRBV5-1,CASSLDLAGGNNEQFF
15,TRBV7-9,CASSSIGGSNQPQHF
15,TRBV29-1,CSGRSGGANTGELFF